This T cell receptor beta chain is from a study of T cells in Graves' hyperthyroidism and ophthalmopathy. Whole-study results and caveats: In simple terms, a model built on 13 V-J features told ophthalmopathy apart from stable hyperthyroidism.

J gave up 4 bases and V 5 bases, and 5 bases lay outside the gene matches. Germline V lookup: CDR1 DFQATT, CDR2 SNEGSKA (reference sequence). CDR3 length: 13 residues. TCR beta CDR3 regions were amplified from RNA. First-round RT-PCR of the TCR CDR3 relied on the HTBI primer set. TCRdb analysed the multiplex PCR reads with MiXCR anew, one entry per CDR3 protein. The sample records over 250,000 distinct CDR3 sequences, around 13% being singletons. As to this clonotype: The antigen is unknown.

This TCR was sampled from a middle-aged woman with Graves' ophthalmopathy. This chain joins TRBV20-1 and TRBJ1-3, with 7 bases aligning to TRBD1. The specimen was blood. The CDR3 sequence is CSAQTGRGNTIYF. The CDR3 DNA reads as TGCAGTGCTCAGACAGGGAGAGGAAACACCATATATTTT.